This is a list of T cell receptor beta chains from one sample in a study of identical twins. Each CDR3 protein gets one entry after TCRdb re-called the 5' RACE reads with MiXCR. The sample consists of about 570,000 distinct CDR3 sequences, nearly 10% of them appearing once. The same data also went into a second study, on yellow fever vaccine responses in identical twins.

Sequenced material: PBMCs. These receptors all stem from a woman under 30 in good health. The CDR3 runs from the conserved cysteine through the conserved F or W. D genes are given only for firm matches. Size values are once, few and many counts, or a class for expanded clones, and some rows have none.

CDR3: CAWGPGANVLTF
DNA: TGTGCCTGGGGTCCTGGGGCCAACGTCCTGACTTTC
size: NA
D: NA
J: TRBJ2-6
V: TRBV30

CDR3: CASSRTSGGANEQFF
DNA: TGTGCCAGCAGCCGAACTAGCGGGGGGGCGAATGAGCAGTTCTTC
size: many
D: TRBD2
J: TRBJ2-1
V: TRBV7-9

CDR3: CASSPGLAGGPHNEQFF
DNA: TGTGCCAGCAGCCCGGGACTAGCGGGAGGGCCTCACAATGAGCAGTTCTTC
size: NA
D: TRBD2
J: TRBJ2-1
V: TRBV7-9

CDR3: CASRRPGGYTEAFF
DNA: TGTGCCAGCAGACGGCCAGGGGGGTACACTGAAGCTTTCTTT
size: few
D: TRBD1
J: TRBJ1-1
V: TRBV6-1

CDR3: CASSYRDNRETQYF
DNA: TGTGCCAGCAGCTACAGGGACAACCGAGAGACCCAGTACTTC
size: many
D: NA
J: TRBJ2-5
V: TRBV7-9

CDR3: CASSYLGRTGELFF
DNA: TGTGCCAGCAGCTACCTAGGACGGACCGGGGAGCTGTTTTTT
size: NA
D: NA
J: TRBJ2-2
V: TRBV6-5

CDR3: CASSPPRRVEAFF
DNA: TGTGCCAGTAGTCCCCCTCGACGGGTAGAAGCTTTCTTT
size: once
D: NA
J: TRBJ1-1
V: TRBV19

CDR3: CASIFLPPLWTSGHTPTYEQYF
DNA: TGTGCCAGCATTTTTCTCCCCCCACTTTGGACTAGCGGACACACGCCCACCTACGAGCAGTACTTC
size: few
D: TRBD2
J: TRBJ2-7
V: TRBV3-1

CDR3: CSARRAGGDEKLFF
DNA: TGCAGTGCTAGAAGGGCAGGGGGAGATGAAAAACTGTTTTTT
size: few
D: TRBD1
J: TRBJ1-4
V: TRBV20-1

CDR3: CASSLRENEKLFF
DNA: TGCGCCAGCAGCTTGAGGGAGAATGAAAAACTGTTTTTT
size: many
D: NA
J: TRBJ1-4
V: TRBV5-1

CDR3: CASSLRRFGQGSTGELFF
DNA: TGTGCCAGCAGCTTACGCCGGTTTGGACAGGGGTCCACCGGGGAGCTGTTTTTT
size: NA
D: TRBD1
J: TRBJ2-2
V: TRBV7-8

CDR3: CASSAPDLAGELFF
DNA: TGTGCCAGCAGTGCACCGGACTTGGCCGGGGAGCTGTTTTTT
size: few
D: NA
J: TRBJ2-2
V: TRBV2

CDR3: CASTLLGGPDTQYF
DNA: TGTGCCAGCACCCTTCTCGGGGGGCCAGATACGCAGTATTTT
size: NA
D: NA
J: TRBJ2-3
V: TRBV13

CDR3: CASSPRDRAHEQYF
DNA: TGTGCCAGCAGCCCACGGGACAGGGCCCACGAGCAGTACTTC
size: few
D: TRBD1
J: TRBJ2-7
V: TRBV11-1

CDR3: CSASHRAAYNEQFF
DNA: TGCAGTGCTAGTCACAGGGCTGCCTACAATGAGCAGTTCTTC
size: many
D: NA
J: TRBJ2-1
V: TRBV20-1

CDR3: CASSQTGGGETQYF
DNA: TGTGCCAGCAGCCAGACAGGGGGCGGGGAGACCCAGTACTTC
size: few
D: TRBD1
J: TRBJ2-5
V: TRBV7-8

CDR3: CASSPSIRNEQFF
DNA: TGTGCCAGCAGCCCATCTATTAGGAATGAGCAGTTCTTC
size: NA
D: NA
J: TRBJ2-1
V: TRBV28

CDR3: CSVQTSGRQETQYF
DNA: TGCAGTGTCCAGACTAGCGGACGCCAAGAGACCCAGTACTTC
size: many
D: TRBD2
J: TRBJ2-5
V: TRBV20-1

CDR3: CAVGSSNEQFF
DNA: TGTGCCGTCGGGAGCAGTAATGAGCAGTTCTTC
size: many
D: NA
J: TRBJ2-1
V: TRBV6-2/TRBV6-3

CDR3: CATRRDRDVTGEKETQYF
DNA: TGTGCCACCAGGAGAGATAGAGACGTCACAGGGGAAAAAGAGACCCAGTACTTC
size: NA
D: TRBD1
J: TRBJ2-5
V: TRBV15

CDR3: CASSGDSDRGTYEQYF
DNA: TGTGCCAGCAGCGGGGACTCGGACAGGGGAACCTACGAGCAGTACTTC
size: few
D: TRBD1
J: TRBJ2-7
V: TRBV9

CDR3: CASSPRNQETQYF
DNA: TGTGCCAGCAGTCCCCGGAACCAAGAGACCCAGTACTTC
size: few
D: NA
J: TRBJ2-5
V: TRBV13

CDR3: CASSLTGSNSPLHF
DNA: TGTGCCAGCAGTCTGACAGGTTCTAATTCACCCCTCCACTTT
size: NA
D: NA
J: TRBJ1-6
V: TRBV2